This T cell receptor beta chain was documented in a study of neurological immune-mediated disorders. General observations from the study: The multiple sclerosis repertoire cluster was not associated with any clinical or MRI feature, with the authors stating that larger cohorts are needed. HTLV-1-associated myelopathy led in TCR clonal expansion, while multiple sclerosis ranked lowest, below healthy controls.

The germline V gene encodes CDR1 DFQATT and CDR2 SNEGSKA (reference sequence). Trimming left V 1 base short and J 4 bases short, with 6 bases between. The CDR3 is 12 residues long. This clonotype came up many times. Its antigen is undetermined. The cDNA was produced through 5'RACE with 10-nucleotide random UMIs. TCRdb itself ran the 5' RACE reads through MiXCR, one entry per CDR3 protein. The sample records around 94,000 distinct CDR3 sequences, 3.5% to 4% being singletons. The rearrangement links TRBV20-1 to TRBJ2-3; no clear D. The source of this sequence is a woman between 18 and 29 years old with multiple sclerosis. Sequenced material: PBMCs. CDR3 sequence reads: CSARVPADTQYF. The CDR3 region has the DNA TGCAGTGCTAGAGTCCCGGCAGATACGCAGTATTTT.